The T cell receptor (beta chain) described here comes from a study of cytomegalovirus exposure and HLA in healthy donors. Study as a whole: In terms of ancestry, the Caucasian-associated cluster contained about 81% of the roughly 400 genotyped donors.

Whole-study findings and limits: A list of roughly 160 TCR beta chains associated with cytomegalovirus was given. The later analysis indicated that the majority of CMV-associated TCR beta chains appeared HLA-restricted. Cytomegalovirus status was reportedly diagnosed by the classifier with high sensitivity and specificity.

This PCR relied on a set of 60 Vbeta primers and 13 Jbeta primers. The data were produced by immunoSEQ multiplex PCR, yet TCRdb's version contains in-frame clones alone and is incomplete. The sample lists over 55,000 clones, approximately 92% occurring once. The germline gives CDR1 SGHDT, CDR2 YYEEEE. The V end lost 4 bases, the J end lost 5 bases, and 18 bases lay between the germline ends. There are 15 residues in the CDR3. Comment on this clone: The antigen is not known.

V and J are TRBV5-6 and TRBJ1-2, with unresolved D. This TCR was sampled from a woman younger than 45 in good health and CMV-seropositive. The sample was PBMCs. CDR3 sequence reads: CASSLAGDPLYGYTF. The CDR3 DNA sequence: TGTGCCAGCAGCCTCGCGGGCGACCCCCTTTATGGCTACACCTTC.